This T cell receptor (beta chain) was obtained from a study of T cells after yellow fever vaccination. Study overall: The fractions with low cell numbers were processed using SMART-Seq v4 Ultra Low Input.

Germline loops: CDR1 MNHNS, CDR2 SASEGT. V shed 8 bases, J shed 9 bases, and the junction held 7 bases outside the gene matches. CDR3 length equals 13 residues. Concerning this clonotype itself: The antigen is not known.

Broader study findings: At 95% to 96% for CD4 and 70% to 90% for CD8, most primary-vaccination clones showed up again after the booster.

Each CDR3 protein is one row after TCRdb ran MiXCR on the 5' RACE reads. The sample records under 600,000 distinct CDR3 sequences, roughly 13% being singletons. This chain uses TRBV6-1 with TRBJ1-6, with 7 bases fitting TRBD1. This TCR was recovered from a man younger than 40 who received the YFV17D yellow fever vaccine. The sequencing here drew on PBMCs, taken on the day of the yellow fever booster vaccination. The CDR3 here is CASGQALSSPLHF. DNA for the CDR3: TGTGCCAGCGGACAGGCTTTGAGTTCACCCCTCCACTTT.